These 9 T cell receptor beta chains came from one sample sequenced in a study of blood T cells in healthy people across ages. Together with a sample-barcoded 5' primer, a J-beta primer mix was included in a second PCR lasting about 7 to 11 cycles. TCRdb reprocessed the 5' RACE reads via MiXCR and lists one record per CDR3 protein. The data show approximately 960,000 distinct CDR3 sequences, 25% to 35% seen once. Separately, the same data were catalogued under a study of T cells of mothers and their children.

The source material was blood. Source of these receptors: a woman aged 40 to 50 in good health.

This chain links TRBV15 with TRBJ1-1, with TRBD1 identical over 9 bases. Germline-derived CDR1 and CDR2 are LNHNV and YYDKDF (reference sequence). The V gene end was trimmed by 9 bases and the J gene end by 5 bases; junction bases not matched to a gene: 16. The CDR3 consists of 16 residues. The CDR3 protein is CATGTGRSPVITEAFF. CDR3 DNA sequence: TGTGCCACTGGGACAGGGAGGTCCCCTGTGATAACTGAAGCTTTCTTT.

There are many counts of this clonotype. The chain recombines TRBV5-1 with TRBJ2-7; D is unresolved. Between the trimmed V and J ends, which lost 0 bases and 2 bases, there was a span of 9 bases. The germline V gene encodes CDR1 SGHRS and CDR2 YFSETQ. The CDR3 has 14 amino acids. CDR3 protein: CASSLESLAYEQYF. In DNA form, the CDR3 reads TGCGCCAGCAGCTTGGAGTCCCTAGCCTACGAGCAGTACTTC.

This clonotype was recorded at least ten times. The V and J genes are TRBV7-3 and TRBJ1-1, with D possibly being TRBD1 (5 bases). Germline CDR1 SGHTA, CDR2 FQGTGA. This CDR3 has 13 residues. The ends were cut back, 6 bases at V and 5 bases at J, with 13 bases in the middle. The CDR3 DNA follows: TGTGCCAGCAGTTCCCAGGGAGCAACTGAAGCTTTCTTT. This gives the protein CASSSQGATEAFF.

This clonotype was seen more than once but under ten times. The chain links TRBV19 to TRBJ1-1, with 10 nucleotides matching TRBD1. The CDR3 spans 14 residues. The junction had 5 bases not matched to a gene; V was cut back by 5 bases and J by 5 bases. The germline CDR1 and CDR2 sequences are LNHDA and SQIVND (reference sequence). CDR3 DNA sequence: TGTGCCAGTAGTGGTGGGACAGGGGTTACTGAAGCTTTCTTT. Protein: CASSGGTGVTEAFF.

In this sample, this clonotype turned up once. This chain links TRBV19 with TRBJ2-3; D ambiguous. This CDR3 comprises 16 residues. Germline assignment: CDR1 LNHDA and CDR2 SQIVND (reference sequence). V was trimmed by 5 bases and J by 4 bases, leaving 19 bases between them. The CDR3 DNA is TGTGCCAGTAGTCGACGGACGACCCCCCCCGCAGATACGCAGTATTTT. Amino acids: CASSRRTTPPADTQYF.

This clonotype came up many times. The chain uses TRBV3-1 and TRBJ2-6; D is possibly TRBD1 (6 bases). V lost 5 bases and J lost 2, with 10 bases in between. This CDR3 is 15 amino acids long. Germline values: CDR1 LGHDT, CDR2 YNNKEL (reference sequence). The CDR3 spells CASSLTGTGANVLTF. The CDR3 DNA reads as TGTGCCAGCAGCTTAACAGGGACTGGGGCCAACGTCCTGACTTTC.

The sample holds many counts of this clonotype. This chain links TRBV7-2 with TRBJ2-1, with D unclear. This CDR3 has 11 amino acids. The V gene lost 1 base and the J gene lost 14 bases, with 9 bases spanning the gap. CDR1 is SGHTA, CDR2 FQGNSA, per germline. CDR3 nucleotide sequence: TGTGCCAGCAGCTTAGGGGTGTGGAAGTTCTTC. Protein product: CASSLGVWKFF.

This chain connects TRBV6-6 to TRBJ1-1, with a weak D call TRBD1 (5 bases). CDR3 length equals 14 residues. Trimming removed 2 bases from V and 1 base from J, with 8 bases in between. Germline V gene lookup returns CDR1 MNHNY and CDR2 SVGAGI (reference sequence). CDR3 in DNA: TGTGCCAGCAGTTACGCAGGGACGAACACTGAAGCTTTCTTT. The encoded protein is CASSYAGTNTEAFF.

This clonotype was detected a few times. The chain combines TRBV25-1 with TRBJ1-2; 7 bases agree with TRBD1. Germline V CDR1 and CDR2: MGHDK, SYGVNS. The CDR3 loop spans 14 amino acids. J was trimmed by 1 base and V by 7 bases; bases with no gene match: 6. The CDR3 loop reads CASTEGQDNYGYTF. CDR3 nucleotides: TGTGCCAGCACCGAAGGACAGGATAACTATGGCTACACCTTC.